This T cell receptor (beta chain) was captured by sequencing in a study of cytomegalovirus exposure and HLA in healthy donors. PCR used 60 Vbeta primers and 13 Jbeta primers. Assay used: immunoSEQ multiplex PCR; TCRdb lists only in-frame clones, some missing. The sample carries 200,000 to 250,000 clones, 78% recorded once. Study findings and constraints: Available immune exposure information covered CMV serostatus only. Analysis was carried out at a later point, and it linked a missense DCLRE1C variant to TCR beta V- and J-gene trimming.

On this clone: Its antigen is not identified.

The CDR3 totals 16 residues. The V end lost 3 bases, the J end lost 2 bases, and 14 bases lay between the germline ends. The germline gives CDR1 MNHEY, CDR2 SMNVEV (reference sequence). The chain employs TRBV27 and TRBJ1-5; possibly TRBD1 for D (5 bases). Sequencing was carried out using PBMCs. The receptor was isolated from a boy younger than 18 in good health and CMV-seronegative. The CDR3 sequence is CASSFRARPGNQPQHF. In DNA, the CDR3 is TGTGCCAGCAGTTTCAGGGCCCGCCCCGGCAATCAGCCCCAGCATTTT.